This TCR beta chain was recorded in a study of blood T cell repertoires in COVID-19 (dated by TCRdb to the early 2020s). Background for the entire study: Samples from collaborators originated in the United States, Italy and Spain and spanned both the acute and convalescent phases of COVID-19. The material from the prospective study consisted of cDNA or gDNA derived from T cells, B-cell-depleted T cells, or PBMCs. Deeply sampled blood TCRbeta repertoires from subjects exposed to, actively infected with, or recovered from COVID-19 were included in the dataset. The repertoires were released in a freely available public database meant as a resource for research on the immune response to SARS-CoV-2. Samples came from the ongoing ImmuneRACE study (first 160 participants) plus 1,254 subjects from 6 global collaborators. Nearly every sample came with metadata listing a de-identified subject ID, COVID-19 status, age in years and sex. Where HLA class I and class II types were available, the types were taken from metadata supplied by the sample provider, not from assay-based typing.

Remarks on this clone: This receptor's antigen is unknown. No base qualities exist here, and no much larger clone lies one base off it.

What the authors observed across the whole study: How much clinical and demographic metadata was included differed by source and by participant, and the metadata was provided uncurated.

In the prospective study, participants were 18 to 89 years old, resided in about 25 geographic areas of the United States, and were enrolled through a virtual design. Cohort assignment in the prospective study relied on participant-reported clinical history from a screening survey and a study questionnaire. Recovered participants in ImmuneRACE Cohort 3 were defined by two consecutive negative NP/OP PCR tests, clearance by a healthcare professional, or resolution of symptoms. Mobile phlebotomists in the prospective study collected whole blood, serum and a nasopharyngeal or oropharyngeal swab from every participant. Prospective study participants could optionally give additional blood draws and questionnaires over an approximately 2-month period. Before DNA extraction, prospective study blood samples were shipped either frozen or at room temperature. The immunoSEQ Assay, a bias-controlled multiplex PCR, was used to amplify TCRbeta CDR3 regions from genomic DNA. For the original study's pipeline: Within the assay, amplification of reference gene primers was used to estimate how many nucleated cells each sample contained. To quantify the absolute abundance of each unique TCRbeta CDR3 rearrangement, sequence reads were collapsed and filtered. For each sample, productive Simpson clonality was calculated by taking the square root of Simpson's diversity index across productive rearrangements. The table comes from immuneACCESS by way of TCRdb, which keeps in-frame sequences with V and J called. Part of the clones is missing from these tables; in studies checked, under half for an unresolved V gene and the rest for unknown reasons. V and J calls and clone size come straight from that table; D and trimming were deduced from the DNA. Within this sample are over 250,000 clones, with 88% of them counted one time only. The ten largest clones take up around 2.9% of the sample.

The CDR3 spans 19 residues, from the cysteine through the phenylalanine. CDR3 DNA only is kept here, 57 bases in frame from base 1. Reading the germline V gene (reference sequence) gives CDR1 LGHDT and CDR2 YNNKEL. Clipping removes 2 bases from V and 2 bases from J, with 16 as the unmatched junction base count. Material: PBMCs or T cells enriched from blood (not recorded which). The chain couples TRBV3-1 (or the pseudogene TRBV3-2) to TRBJ2-5; 8 central bases correspond to TRBD1. The origin of this receptor is a woman aged 50 to 60 who had recovered from COVID-19. The CDR3 protein is CASSQFRTGQDWGQETQYF. The DNA reads TGTGCCAGCAGCCAATTCAGGACAGGGCAAGATTGGGGTCAAGAGACCCAGTACTTC.